These 14 T cell receptor beta chains were sequenced from one sample in a study of radiotherapy plus CTLA-4 blockade in lung cancer. The method was immunoSEQ multiplex PCR; TCRdb's version includes in-frame clones alone and lacks a portion of them. In the table there are more than 65,000 clones, around 86% of which are singletons. The sequenced sample was peripheral blood, obtained from a patient treated with radiotherapy plus ipilimumab. All receptors derive from a human donor with non-small cell lung cancer who had stable disease on radiotherapy plus ipilimumab.

The V and J genes are TRBV28 and TRBJ1-1; D is unresolved. Per the germline V gene, CDR1 is MDHEN and CDR2 is SYDVKM. V was trimmed by 9 bases and J by 3 bases, leaving 8 bases between them. This CDR3 is built from 11 residues. The CDR3 spells CASLGYTEAFF. The DNA of the CDR3 is TGTGCCAGTCTCGGGTACACTGAAGCTTTCTTT.

The V and J genes are TRBV28 and TRBJ2-3; D unresolved. V was clipped by 5 bases and J by 0 bases, with 12 bases between them. This CDR3 has 15 residues. Per germline, CDR1 MDHEN and CDR2 SYDVKM. Here the CDR3 reads CASSPLGPSTDTQYF. The CDR3 DNA reads as TGTGCCAGCAGTCCTCTCGGGCCTAGCACAGATACGCAGTATTTT.

The chain links TRBV30 to TRBJ2-7; D may be TRBD2 (5 bases). The V gene's germline CDR1 is GTSNPN and CDR2 SVGIG (reference sequence). Trimming removed 5 bases from V and 4 bases from J, with 9 bases in between. CDR3 length: 11 amino acids. This CDR3 is CAWETTYEQYF. For the CDR3, the DNA is TGTGCCTGGGAGACTACTTACGAGCAGTACTTC.

This clone was counted a single time. The chain combines TRBV5-1 with TRBJ1-4; D possibly corresponds to TRBD1 (6 bases). This CDR3 spans 15 amino acids. V lost 5 bases to trimming and J lost 2 bases, with 13 bases between them. Germline CDR1 and CDR2: SGHRS and YFSETQ. The CDR3, as DNA: TGCGCCAGCAGGCAGGGGTCTAACACTAATGAAAAACTGTTTTTT. Residues: CASRQGSNTNEKLFF.

This chain links TRBV9 with TRBJ2-3; 7 bases align to TRBD2. There are 15 residues in the CDR3. V was clipped by 4 bases and J by 4 bases; unmatched bases: 9. The germline V gene has CDR1 SGDLS and CDR2 YYNGEE. The CDR3 sequence is CASSPRTSFPDTQYF. The DNA of the CDR3 is TGTGCCAGCAGCCCCCGGACTAGTTTTCCAGATACGCAGTATTTT.

This chain links TRBV10-1 with TRBJ1-1, with D unresolved. Per germline, CDR1 WNHNN and CDR2 SYGVQD (reference sequence). CDR3 size: 10 residues. V was shortened by 8 bases and J by 11 bases, with 12 bases between the two germline ends. The CDR3 sequence is CASVNSSAFF. The CDR3 DNA follows: TGCGCCAGCGTGAATTCGTCGGCTTTCTTT.

V is TRBV18 and J is TRBJ1-4; 7 bases are a match to TRBD1. The CDR3 totals 16 residues. Germline values: CDR1 KGHSH, CDR2 LQKENI. After removal of 4 bases from V and 1 base from J, the junction contained 6 bases not matched to a gene. The CDR3 reads CASSLRQGKTNEKLFF. CDR3 DNA sequence: TGTGCCAGCTCACTCCGACAGGGAAAAACTAATGAAAAACTGTTTTTT. Full variable domain (rest looked up from reference TRBV18 and TRBJ1-4): NAGVMQNPRHLVRRRGQEARLRCSPMKGHSHVYWYRQLPEEGLKFMVYLQKENIIDESGMPKERFSAEFPKEGPSILRIQQVVRGDSAAYFCASSLRQGKTNEKLFFGSGTQLSVL.

The V gene is TRBV6-1, the J gene TRBJ1-5; D might be TRBD1 (5 bases). In germline, CDR1 is MNHNS, CDR2 SASEGT. The V and J ends lost 11 bases and 4 bases respectively, with 15 bases between them. This CDR3 is built from 13 residues. The CDR3 DNA reads as TGTGCCGCCAGCTGGGGGGTGAATCAGCCCCAGCATTTT. Its protein is CAASWGVNQPQHF.

The DNA of the CDR3 is TGTGCCAGCAGGGAACTAGCGGGGGGGCGGGAGACCCAGTACTTC. It codes for CASRELAGGRETQYF. The chain couples TRBV28 to TRBJ2-5; 13 bases agree with TRBD2. J gave up 5 bases and V 6 bases, and 6 bases lay outside the gene matches. Per germline, CDR1 MDHEN and CDR2 SYDVKM. The CDR3 contains 15 residues.

This chain uses TRBV7-9 with TRBJ2-3, with 10 bases lining up with TRBD2. The CDR3 is 15 amino acids. V shed 2 bases, J shed 6 bases, and the junction held 5 bases outside the gene matches. Germline CDR1 and CDR2: SEHNR and FQNEAQ (reference sequence). The CDR3 spells CASSLQRGGADTQYF. The CDR3 nucleotides read TGTGCCAGCAGCTTACAGCGGGGGGGCGCGGATACGCAGTATTTT.

This clone has just a few counts. CDR3 DNA: TGTGCCAGCAGTTTCATGCAGGGGGACACAGATACGCAGTATTTT. This encodes CASSFMQGDTDTQYF. The chain joins TRBV28 to TRBJ2-3, with 7 bases aligning to TRBD1. Germline V CDR1 and CDR2: MDHEN, SYDVKM. The CDR3 runs to 15 residues. The J segment lost 2 bases and the V segment lost 3 bases, leaving 5 bases of the junction unmatched.

The chain employs TRBV28 and TRBJ1-2; 10 bases map to TRBD1. V lost 4 bases and J lost 6; bases outside the gene matches: 5. The CDR3 loop spans 14 amino acids. Germline assignment: CDR1 MDHEN and CDR2 SYDVKM. The CDR3 nucleotides read TGTGCCAGCAGTTCTCCCGACAGGGGGCATGGCTACACCTTC. Translation: CASSSPDRGHGYTF.

With respect to this clone: This same CDR3 is encoded by further DNA sequences in the sample. The chain recombines TRBV6-1 with TRBJ2-7; D perhaps matches TRBD2 (7 bases). V lost 4 bases, J lost 5 bases, and 15 bases lay in between. The length of the CDR3 is 14 residues. Per the germline V gene, CDR1 is MNHNS and CDR2 is SASEGT. The chain's CDR3 is CASSGVRGAHEQYF. In nucleotides, the CDR3 is TGTGCCAGCAGTGGGGTTCGGGGGGCGCACGAGCAGTACTTC.

The chain joins TRBV5-1 to TRBJ2-2; D ambiguous. The germline V gene encodes CDR1 SGHRS and CDR2 YFSETQ. V was clipped by 4 bases and J by 0 bases, with 10 bases between them. The CDR3 runs to 15 residues. The CDR3 DNA sequence: TGCGCCAGCAGCGGAAATATCGCGAACACCGGGGAGCTGTTTTTT. It translates to CASSGNIANTGELFF.